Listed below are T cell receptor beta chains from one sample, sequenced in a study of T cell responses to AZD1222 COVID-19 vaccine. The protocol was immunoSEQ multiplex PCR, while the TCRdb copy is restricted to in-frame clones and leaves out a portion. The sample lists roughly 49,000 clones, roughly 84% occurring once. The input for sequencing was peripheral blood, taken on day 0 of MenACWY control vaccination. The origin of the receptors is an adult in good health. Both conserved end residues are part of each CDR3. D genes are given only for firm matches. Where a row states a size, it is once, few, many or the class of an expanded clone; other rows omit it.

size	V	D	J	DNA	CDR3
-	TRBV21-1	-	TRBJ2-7	TGTGCCAGCAGCAAAGATCCGGGGCCCAAGTCCTACGAGCAGTACTTC	CASSKDPGPKSYEQYF
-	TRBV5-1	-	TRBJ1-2	TGCGCCAGCAGCTTGGAGCTGGGGTCCAACTATGGCTACACCTTC	CASSLELGSNYGYTF
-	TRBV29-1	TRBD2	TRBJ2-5	TGCAGCGTTGTGGCGGGAGCGGTAGAGACCCAGTACTTC	CSVVAGAVETQYF
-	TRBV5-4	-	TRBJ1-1	TGTGCCAGCAGCTTGTTAGCGGAGAACACTGAAGCTTTCTTT	CASSLLAENTEAFF
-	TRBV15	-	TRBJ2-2	TGTGCCACCAGCAGAGCGCGACTAGGGAACACCGGGGAGCTGTTTTTT	CATSRARLGNTGELFF
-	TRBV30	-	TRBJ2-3	TGTGCCTGGAGCGGGAGCACAGATACGCAGTATTTT	CAWSGSTDTQYF
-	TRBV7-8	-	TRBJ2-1	TGTGCCAGCAGCTTAGGAGCAAACAATGAGCAGTTCTTC	CASSLGANNEQFF
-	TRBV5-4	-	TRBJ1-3	TGTGCCAGCAGCTATATTACTGGAAACACCATATATTTT	CASSYITGNTIYF
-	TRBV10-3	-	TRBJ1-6	TGTGCCATCAGTGGACAATATAATTCACCCCTCCACTTT	CAISGQYNSPLHF
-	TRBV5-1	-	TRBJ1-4	TGCGCCAGCAGCTTGAGGCAGGGTGGCGAAAAACTGTTTTTT	CASSLRQGGEKLFF
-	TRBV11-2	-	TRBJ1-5	TGTGCCAGCAGCTTTGCAGATAGCAATCAGCCCCAGCATTTT	CASSFADSNQPQHF
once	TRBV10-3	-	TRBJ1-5	TGTGCCATCAGTGCCTATAGAGGCAATCAGCCCCAGCATTTT	CAISAYRGNQPQHF
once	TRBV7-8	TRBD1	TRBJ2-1	TGTGCCAGCAGCTTAGTGGGGGACAGCGTCAGCTCCTACAATGAGCAGTTCTTC	CASSLVGDSVSSYNEQFF
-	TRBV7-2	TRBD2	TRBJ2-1	TGTGCCAGCAGCTTAGTTCCTAGCGGGAGTCTTTACAATGAGCAGTTCTTC	CASSLVPSGSLYNEQFF
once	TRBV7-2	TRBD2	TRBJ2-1	TGTGCCAGCACCCTAGGAAGCGGGGGGGCCTACAATGAGCAGTTCTTC	CASTLGSGGAYNEQFF
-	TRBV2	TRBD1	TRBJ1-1	TGTGCCGGGACAGGGAGAGGGACTGAAGCTTTCTTT	CAGTGRGTEAFF
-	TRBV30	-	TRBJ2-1	TGTGCCTGGAGTGTAGAGAGCAGTTTCGATGAGCAGTTCTTC	CAWSVESSFDEQFF
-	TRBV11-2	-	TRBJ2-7	TGTGCCAGCAGCAAAGGACCGAGCTACGAGCAGTACTTC	CASSKGPSYEQYF
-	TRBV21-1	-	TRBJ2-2	TGTGCCAGCAGCAAAGCGGAATGGGCCAGGGGAGGGGAGCTGTTTTTT	CASSKAEWARGGELFF
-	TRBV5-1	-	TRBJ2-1	TGCGCCAGCAGCTTGGAGGTAGGGGGGAGAAGTGGAGATGAGCAGTTCTTC	CASSLEVGGRSGDEQFF
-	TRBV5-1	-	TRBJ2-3	TGCGCCAGCAGCTATAGTGGCGGCACAGATACGCAGTATTTT	CASSYSGGTDTQYF
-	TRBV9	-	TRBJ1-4	TGTGCCAGCAGCGTAGGGGCAGGATGGAGCGCAACTAATGAAAAACTGTTTTTT	CASSVGAGWSATNEKLFF
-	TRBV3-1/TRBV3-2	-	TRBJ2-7	TGTGCCAGCAGCCAAGGTAGGCGGACCTACGAGCAGTACTTC	CASSQGRRTYEQYF
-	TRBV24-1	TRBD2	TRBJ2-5	TGTGCCACCAGTGATTTGAACCTAGCGGGGGGGAGAAACCCGGAGACCCAGTACTTC	CATSDLNLAGGRNPETQYF
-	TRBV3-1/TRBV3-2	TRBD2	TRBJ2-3	TGTGCCAGCAGCTTAGCGGGGGGTAGCACAGATACGCAGTATTTT	CASSLAGGSTDTQYF
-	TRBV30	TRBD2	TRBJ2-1	TGTGCCTGGAGCACGTCGGGGACTAGCTCCTCACGGGAGCAGTTCTTC	CAWSTSGTSSSREQFF
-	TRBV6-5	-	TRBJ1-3	TGTGCCAGCAGTTACAGTGACTCTGGAAACACCATATATTTT	CASSYSDSGNTIYF